A single sample gave rise to the 32 T cell receptor beta chains below, sequenced in a study of T cell repertoires and HLA-DP antigens. Data came from immunoSEQ multiplex PCR; TCRdb stores just in-frame clones and leaves some out. The sample shows approximately 100,000 clones, approximately 89% of them seen only once. Which antigens these TCRs recognize remains unknown. Sequencing used CD4+ T cells from PBMCs. The receptor source for this set is a man in his fifties or sixties in good health and CMV-seronegative.

The chain employs TRBV6-5 and TRBJ1-1; the D gene is possibly TRBD1 (6 bases). Trimming shortened V by 6 bases and J by 3 bases, and 17 bases separated the two germline ends. This CDR3 is built from 15 residues. The germline V gene has CDR1 MNHEY and CDR2 SVGAGI. CDR3 in amino acids: CASRPLGGLDTEAFF. For the CDR3, the DNA is TGTGCCAGCAGACCCCTAGGGGGGCTGGACACTGAAGCTTTCTTT.

This clone was picked up a small number of times. This chain uses TRBV5-3 with TRBJ2-5; 8 positions agree with TRBD1. TRBV5-3 is identified as an open reading frame with a role that is uncertain. Losses at the gene ends were 4 bases for V and 4 bases for J; bases not matched to a gene: 6. The CDR3 length is 14 residues. The CDR3 sequence is CARSPSGQGETQYF. In nucleotides, the CDR3 is TGTGCCAGAAGCCCCTCCGGACAGGGAGAGACCCAGTACTTC.

This chain joins TRBV7-8 and TRBJ2-3, with 10 bases matching TRBD1. J was trimmed by 6 bases and V by 1 base; bases with no gene match: 4. Germline V gene sequence: CDR1 SGHVS, CDR2 FQNEAQ. The CDR3 extends over 15 amino acids. The chain's CDR3 is CASSLGGQGLDTQYF. The CDR3 region has the DNA TGTGCCAGCAGCTTAGGGGGACAGGGGTTGGATACGCAGTATTTT.

This chain links TRBV29-1 with TRBJ2-3; D is unclear. Trimming pared 3 bases from V and 4 bases from J, leaving 11 bases between. This CDR3 comprises 13 residues. The germline gives CDR1 SQVTM, CDR2 ANQGSEA. The CDR3 DNA follows: TGCAGCGTTGACGCCCCCGTCCCAGATACGCAGTATTTT. This translates into CSVDAPVPDTQYF.

The chain is built from TRBV19 and TRBJ2-1; 9 nucleotides agree with TRBD1. Germline CDR1 and CDR2: LNHDA and SQIVND (reference sequence). The V segment lost 0 bases and the J segment 9 bases; nucleotides outside the gene matches: 9. This CDR3 is built from 16 residues. As DNA, the CDR3 is TGTGCCAGTAGTATAGACGGGACAGGGAACCGGGGTGAGCAGTTCTTC. It encodes CASSIDGTGNRGEQFF.

This chain connects TRBV5-1 to TRBJ1-3; no clear D gene. Trimming left V 0 bases short and J 0 bases short, with 7 bases between. The CDR3 consists of 15 residues. Germline CDR1 SGHRS, CDR2 YFSETQ. In DNA, the CDR3 is TGCGCCAGCAGCTTGGAAGCCAGCTCTGGAAACACCATATATTTT. It encodes CASSLEASSGNTIYF.

The V gene is TRBV5-4, the J gene TRBJ1-5; D is unclear. Germline CDR1 SGHNT, CDR2 YYREEE (reference sequence). This CDR3 has 14 residues. V was pared by 4 bases and J by 4 bases, with 12 bases between. The CDR3 protein is CASSQDGVNQPQHF. In nucleotides, the CDR3 is TGTGCCAGCAGCCAGGACGGAGTGAATCAGCCCCAGCATTTT. Using reference TRBV5-4 and TRBJ1-5 for the parts outside the CDR3, the full variable domain is ETGVTQSPTHLIKTRGQQVTLRCSSQSGHNTVSWYQQALGQGPQFIFQYYREEENGRGNFPPRFSGLQFPNYSSELNVNALELDDSALYLCASSQDGVNQPQHFGDGTRLSIL.

The chain joins TRBV7-9 to TRBJ2-2; D gene ambiguous. CDR1 is SEHNR and CDR2 is FQNEAQ in the germline V gene (reference sequence). Between the trimmed V and J ends, which lost 6 bases and 1 base, there was a span of 6 bases. The CDR3 has 13 amino acids. The CDR3 protein is CASSDKNTGELFF. The CDR3 DNA follows: TGTGCCAGCAGTGATAAGAACACCGGGGAGCTGTTTTTT.

J is TRBJ2-7 and V is TRBV4-1; D is unresolved. Germline loops: CDR1 MGHRA, CDR2 YSYEKL. The V end lost 0 bases, the J end lost 2 bases, and 5 bases lay between the germline ends. This CDR3 spans 13 amino acids. As DNA, the CDR3 is TGCGCCAGCAGCCAAGATCGCACCTACGAGCAGTACTTC. Its translation: CASSQDRTYEQYF.

V gene TRBV7-6 combines with J gene TRBJ2-7; 8 positions match TRBD1. This CDR3 has 14 residues. Trimming removed 4 bases from V and 7 bases from J; junction bases left unmatched: 9. CDR1 and CDR2 from the germline V gene are SGHVS and FNYEAQ. CDR3 nucleotides: TGTGCCAGCAGCTATGGCAGGGGGCTGGAGGAGCAGTACTTC. It specifies CASSYGRGLEEQYF.

The V call is TRBV10-1, the J call TRBJ2-7; D remains unclear. Germline CDR1 is WNHNN and CDR2 is SYGVQD (reference sequence). The CDR3 extends over 13 amino acids. Trimming removed 0 bases from V and 6 bases from J, with 9 bases in between. Here the CDR3 reads CASSESLVGEQYF. CDR3 nucleotide sequence: TGCGCCAGCAGTGAGTCCCTAGTTGGCGAGCAGTACTTC.

This sequence joins TRBV2 and TRBJ2-7; 8 bases are shared with TRBD1. Unmatched junction bases numbered 8, after V lost 6 bases and J lost 4 bases. The CDR3 spans 14 residues. Germline-derived CDR1 and CDR2 are SNHLY and FYNNEI. Here the CDR3 reads CASRAGQVGYEQYF. The CDR3 DNA is TGTGCCAGCAGGGCGGGACAGGTCGGATACGAGCAGTACTTC.

The rearrangement links TRBV5-3 to TRBJ2-3; D might be TRBD1 or TRBD2, each matching 5 bases. TRBV5-3 is identified as an open reading frame with a role that is uncertain. This CDR3 contains 15 residues. The ends were cut back, 7 bases at V and 2 bases at J, with 17 bases in the middle. CDR3 loop: CARYYRDGFTDTQYF. In DNA form, the CDR3 reads TGTGCCAGATACTACCGGGACGGCTTCACAGATACGCAGTATTTT.

V and J are TRBV5-4 and TRBJ1-1; D unclear. V lost 6 bases and J lost 3, with 15 bases in between. Germline values: CDR1 SGHNT, CDR2 YYREEE (reference sequence). The CDR3 is made up of 14 amino acids. CDR3 in amino acids: CASKFGRGHTEAFF. In DNA form, the CDR3 reads TGTGCCAGCAAATTTGGACGCGGTCACACTGAAGCTTTCTTT. Looking up the rest from reference TRBV5-4 and TRBJ1-1 gives the full variable domain: ETGVTQSPTHLIKTRGQQVTLRCSSQSGHNTVSWYQQALGQGPQFIFQYYREEENGRGNFPPRFSGLQFPNYSSELNVNALELDDSALYLCASKFGRGHTEAFFGQGTRLTVV.

Worth noting for this clone: Additional DNA sequences in this sample encode the identical CDR3. The chain links TRBV30 to TRBJ1-3; no reliable D call. V lost 3 bases and J 4 bases, leaving 16 bases between the germline ends. CDR1 is GTSNPN, CDR2 SVGIG, per germline (reference sequence). This CDR3 comprises 15 residues. DNA of the CDR3: TGTGCCTGGAGCCGCGACTCGGGGTCGGGAAACACCATATATTTT. This sequence encodes CAWSRDSGSGNTIYF.

The chain combines TRBV30 with TRBJ1-6; perhaps TRBD1 as D (5 bases). The V gene lost 4 bases and the J gene lost 9 bases, with 13 bases spanning the gap. Germline CDR1 is GTSNPN and CDR2 is SVGIG (reference sequence). The CDR3 runs to 13 residues. Written as DNA, the CDR3 is TGTGCCTGGAAGCTTCAGGGCGGTTCACCCCTCCACTTT. Translation: CAWKLQGGSPLHF.

This clone was seen just once. This rearrangement joins TRBV28 to TRBJ2-7; D may match TRBD1 or TRBD2 (7 bases each). The CDR3 sequence is 14 residues long. Deletions cut 6 bases from V and 4 bases from J, with 16 bases between. Germline loops: CDR1 MDHEN, CDR2 SYDVKM. The CDR3 loop reads CASSPGGELYEQYF. The CDR3 bases are TGTGCCAGCAGCCCAGGGGGGGAGTTATACGAGCAGTACTTC.

The J gene is TRBJ2-1, the V gene TRBV18; 8 bases match TRBD2. Trimming took 6 bases from V and 0 from J; bases not matched to a gene: 7. CDR1 KGHSH and CDR2 LQKENI come from the germline V gene. This CDR3 has 16 amino acids. Here the CDR3 DNA reads TGTGCCAGCTCCCCGATAGCGGGGAGCTCCTACAATGAGCAGTTCTTC. This codes for CASSPIAGSSYNEQFF.

The V call is TRBV28, the J call TRBJ2-7, with TRBD2 identical over 10 bases. CDR1 and CDR2 from the germline V gene are MDHEN and SYDVKM. V gave up 6 bases and J gave up 5 bases; unmatched junction bases: 7. The CDR3 spans 14 residues. The CDR3 region is CASSLAGVLNEQYF. The CDR3 DNA is TGTGCCAGCAGCCTAGCGGGAGTCCTCAACGAGCAGTACTTC.

This clone was counted between two and nine times. This rearrangement joins TRBV4-2 to TRBJ1-1; maybe TRBD1 (5 bases). The CDR3 is 14 residues long. CDR1 is LGHNA, CDR2 YNFKEQ, per germline. V lost 4 bases and J lost 5, with 14 bases in between. The CDR3: CASSPGGLETEAFF. CDR3 bases: TGTGCCAGCAGCCCGGGGGGGTTAGAAACTGAAGCTTTCTTT.

This rearrangement joins TRBV11-2 to TRBJ2-5; TRBD1 aligns across 7 bases. The length of the CDR3 is 14 residues. Germline V gene sequence: CDR1 SGHAT, CDR2 FQNNGV. The trim removed 5 bases at V and 5 bases at J, leaving 8 bases unmatched. CDR3 residues: CASSITGDRETQYF. As DNA, the CDR3 is TGTGCCAGCAGCATCACAGGGGATCGGGAGACCCAGTACTTC.

V is TRBV6-6 and J is TRBJ2-1; no definite D call. Trimming stripped 5 bases from V and 0 bases from J, with 11 bases between. This CDR3 spans 15 amino acids. Germline V lookup: CDR1 MNHNY, CDR2 SVGAGI (reference sequence). CDR3 region: CASSNVAPSYNEQFF. CDR3 in DNA: TGTGCCAGCAGTAATGTGGCCCCCTCCTACAATGAGCAGTTCTTC.

This sequence joins TRBV6-5 and TRBJ1-2; D call uncertain. Per the germline V gene, CDR1 is MNHEY and CDR2 is SVGAGI. Trimming stripped 6 bases from V and 8 bases from J, with 13 bases between. This CDR3 spans 12 amino acids. The DNA of the CDR3 is TGTGCCAGCAGCCCCTGGACGGTCGGCTACACCTTC. Protein product: CASSPWTVGYTF.

This chain uses TRBV19 with TRBJ2-1, with 13 bases lining up with TRBD2. This CDR3 has 16 amino acids. Per germline, CDR1 LNHDA and CDR2 SQIVND (reference sequence). The V and J ends lost 9 bases and 0 bases, in that order; junction bases with no gene match: 5. CDR3 DNA: TGTGCCAGCAGGACTAGCGGGGGCCGCTCCTACAATGAGCAGTTCTTC. Translating it yields CASRTSGGRSYNEQFF.

This rearrangement joins TRBV7-9 to TRBJ2-1; D is undetermined. CDR1 and CDR2 from the germline V gene are SEHNR and FQNEAQ (reference sequence). This CDR3 has 13 amino acids. With 1 base removed from V and 6 bases from J, the gap between germline ends came to 7 bases. The CDR3 nucleotides read TGTGCCAGCAGCTTAGGTCGCCTCAATGAGCAGTTCTTC. Residues: CASSLGRLNEQFF. Together with reference TRBV7-9 and TRBJ2-1, the CDR3 gives the full variable domain: DTGVSQNPRHKITKRGQNVTFRCDPISEHNRLYWYRQTLGQGPEFLTYFQNEAQLEKSRLLSDRFSAERPKGSFSTLEIQRTEQGDSAMYLCASSLGRLNEQFFGPGTRLTVL.

This chain connects TRBV27 to TRBJ1-5, with D possibly being TRBD1 (5 bases). V was cut by 0 bases and J by 6 bases, with 9 bases left in between. The CDR3 sequence is 14 residues long. The germline V gene has CDR1 MNHEY and CDR2 SMNVEV (reference sequence). CDR3: CASSLSGVGQPQHF. DNA of the CDR3: TGTGCCAGCAGTTTATCAGGGGTTGGTCAGCCCCAGCATTTT.

This rearrangement joins TRBV5-1 to TRBJ2-7, with D tentatively TRBD2 (6 bases). CDR3 size: 16 residues. V gave up 4 bases and J gave up 5 bases, with 22 bases separating them. CDR1 is SGHRS and CDR2 is YFSETQ in the germline V gene. CDR3 residues: CASSPAGGFGGDEQYF. CDR3 coding DNA: TGCGCCAGCAGCCCAGCGGGCGGTTTTGGTGGCGACGAGCAGTACTTC.

The chain has TRBV5-1 and TRBJ2-1; 7 bases fit TRBD1. Germline lookup yields CDR1 SGHRS and CDR2 YFSETQ. The CDR3 totals 15 residues. The V segment lost 6 bases and the J segment 3 bases; nucleotides outside the gene matches: 9. CDR3 residues: CASKSGTADYNEQFF. CDR3 bases: TGCGCCAGCAAGTCAGGGACAGCAGACTACAATGAGCAGTTCTTC.

The chain has TRBV11-2 and TRBJ2-1; D call uncertain. CDR3 length: 14 amino acids. CDR1 and CDR2 from the germline V gene are SGHAT and FQNNGV. The germline V and J ends were trimmed by 1 base and 2 bases, with 6 bases remaining between them. The CDR3 DNA is TGTGCCAGCAGCTTAGGCAGTCCCTACAATGAGCAGTTCTTC. Its protein product is CASSLGSPYNEQFF.

The chain links TRBV9 to TRBJ1-4; D is unresolved. The ends were cut back, 3 bases at V and 8 bases at J, with 14 bases in the middle. The V gene's germline CDR1 is SGDLS and CDR2 YYNGEE. There are 14 residues in the CDR3. CDR3 sequence reads: CASSDLMGGEKLFF. CDR3 bases: TGTGCCAGCAGCGACCTCATGGGAGGGGAAAAACTGTTTTTT.

The chain combines TRBV5-8 with TRBJ2-2, with 8 bases lining up with TRBD2. This CDR3 has 16 amino acids. V shed 0 bases and J 4 bases; nucleotides not matched to a gene: 5. Germline CDR1 SGHTS, CDR2 YDEGEE. The CDR3 sequence: CASSLAGGAATGELFF. The CDR3 DNA sequence: TGTGCCAGCAGCTTGGCCGGGGGGGCCGCCACCGGGGAGCTGTTTTTT.

Judged by abundance, this clone is medium-sized. The CDR3 coding sequence is TGTGCCAGCAGCCCCCGGGAACAAAACTATGGCTACACCTTC. Translation gives CASSPREQNYGYTF. The chain carries TRBV7-2 and TRBJ1-2; D unresolved. Looked up from germline, CDR1 is SGHTA and CDR2 is FQGNSA. This CDR3 region has 14 residues. The V gene lost 5 bases and the J gene lost 2 bases, with 12 bases spanning the gap.